The source of this T cell receptor (beta chain) is a study of blood T cell repertoires in COVID-19. Looking at the study overall: Sites across the United States, Italy and Spain contributed samples from acute and convalescent COVID-19.

Germline CDR1 MNHNS, CDR2 SASEGT. V dropped 2 bases and J dropped 1 base, with 5 bases sitting between them. This CDR3 is 14 amino acids long. Study processing details: Researchers report that nucleated cell counts were estimated from reference gene primer amplification. Some clones are missing from TCRdb's copy, which holds only in-frame ones; the method was immunoSEQ multiplex PCR. D and trimming come from the DNA, and the V and J calls and clone size come from that table. The table lists 100,000 to 150,000 clones, about 89% of them singletons. V and J are TRBV6-1 and TRBJ1-4; no firm D call. This sequence originates from an older woman with COVID-19, enrolled during active disease. What was sequenced was peripheral blood. CDR3 loop: CASSETRTNEKLFF. CDR3 DNA sequence: TGTGCCAGCAGTGAAACCAGAACTAATGAAAAACTGTTTTTT.